This T cell receptor beta chain was obtained from a study of CXCR3-negative and CXCR3-positive naive CD8 T cells. The study's findings and limits: Unlike memory cells, which differed, naive CXCR3-negative and CXCR3-positive cells had similar TRBV-TRBJ usage. When CXCR3-positive naive cells were set against CXCR3-negative naive cells, the former had more hydrophobic TRB CDR3s.

Notes on this clonotype: The antigen is unknown.

Libraries were UMI-labeled 5' RACE TRB cDNA. TCRdb reworked the 5' RACE reads into one entry per CDR3 protein, no DNA. The ten most abundant clones cover about 0.3% of a sample with about 150,000 distinct CDR3 sequences. CD45RO-CCR7+CD27+CD95- marked naive CD8+ T cells. Germline V lookup: CDR1 MDHEN, CDR2 SYDVKM. The CDR3 covers 12 residues. V gene TRBV28 combines with J gene TRBJ1-2. The receptor comes from a human donor in good health. Some clones in this sample may be carry-over from other donors' samples. Sequencing was done on a sample of naive CXCR3+ CD8+ T cells from blood. Subset reported: CD45RO-CCR7+CD27+CD95- naive CD8+ T cells expressing CXCR3 (TNR3+). The CDR3 loop reads CASSFEADGYTF.